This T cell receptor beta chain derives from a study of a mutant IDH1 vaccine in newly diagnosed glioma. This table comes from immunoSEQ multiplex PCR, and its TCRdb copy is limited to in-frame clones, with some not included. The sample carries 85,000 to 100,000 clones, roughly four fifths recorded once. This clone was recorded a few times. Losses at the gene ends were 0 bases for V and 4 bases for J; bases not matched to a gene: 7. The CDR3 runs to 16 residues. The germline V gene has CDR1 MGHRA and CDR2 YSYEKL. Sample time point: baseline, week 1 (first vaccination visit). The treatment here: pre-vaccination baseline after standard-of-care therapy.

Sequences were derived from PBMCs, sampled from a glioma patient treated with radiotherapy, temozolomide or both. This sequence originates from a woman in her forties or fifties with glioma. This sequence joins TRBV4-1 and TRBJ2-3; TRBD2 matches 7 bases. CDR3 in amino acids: CASSQEKWGGSDTQYF. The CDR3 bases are TGCGCCAGCAGCCAAGAAAAGTGGGGGGGGTCAGATACGCAGTATTTT.